This TCR beta chain was found in a study of blood T cell repertoires in COVID-19. This clone has only one observation. Methods used by the authors: Amplified reference gene primers provided the basis for estimating nucleated cell counts. Sequencing was performed with immunoSEQ multiplex PCR; in TCRdb, only in-frame clones are kept and a portion is missing. For V, J and clone size, that table is used; D and trimming come from the DNA. The sample holds hundreds of thousands of clones, 80% to 90% seen once. The V and J ends lost 4 bases and 4 bases, in that order; junction bases with no gene match: 3. Germline values: CDR1 KGHDR, CDR2 SFDVKD. The CDR3 runs 17 residues.

Sequenced material: peripheral blood. This chain links TRBV24-1 with TRBJ2-1; 16 positions agree with TRBD2. The receptor was derived from a young man with COVID-19, enrolled during active disease. This CDR3 reads CATSEGTSGRAYNEQFF. In DNA form, the CDR3 reads TGTGCCACCAGTGAGGGGACTAGCGGGAGGGCTTACAATGAGCAGTTCTTC.